The 5 T cell receptor beta chains in this list originate from one sample, sequenced in a study of T cells in Graves' hyperthyroidism and ophthalmopathy. RNA transcripts were the template for amplifying TCR beta CDR3 regions. The HTBI set primed first-round TCR CDR3 RT-PCR. TCRdb re-called the multiplex PCR reads with MiXCR, one entry per CDR3 protein. Of a few hundred thousand distinct CDR3 sequences in the sample, around a sixth were seen once. The sequencing input was blood. These receptors all come from a woman aged 25 to 45 with Graves' hyperthyroidism.

This clonotype was seen a single time. V usage is TRBV19 and J usage is TRBJ2-1; 8 nucleotides line up with TRBD2. Germline assignment: CDR1 LNHDA and CDR2 SQIVND (reference sequence). The CDR3 contains 14 residues. Germline trimming cut 1 base from V and 10 bases from J; bases unmatched to any gene: 6. The CDR3 DNA follows: TGTGCCAGTAGTATAGCTAGCGGGTCGCCGGAGCAGTTCTTC. The encoded protein is CASSIASGSPEQFF.

In its sample, this clonotype was seen many times. The chain combines TRBV6-1 with TRBJ1-1; D call uncertain. CDR3 size: 12 residues. V lost 6 bases and J lost 4, with 9 bases in between. CDR1 is MNHNS, CDR2 SASEGT, per germline. The CDR3 region is CASRTLSTEAFF. For the CDR3, the DNA is TGTGCCAGCAGAACTTTATCCACTGAAGCTTTCTTT.

This clonotype has a count of ten or more. The chain links TRBV2 to TRBJ1-2; unclear D gene. This CDR3 region has 11 residues. CDR1 is SNHLY, CDR2 FYNNEI, per germline. Trimming took off 0 bases at V and 7 bases at J, with 3 bases between the two ends. Written as DNA, the CDR3 is TGTGCCAGCAGTGAAGCCAGTGGCTACACCTTC. Protein product: CASSEASGYTF.

For this clonotype: This may stem from a read error, because a much larger clone lies one nucleotide away. The chain uses TRBV12-3 or TRBV12-4 and TRBJ2-1; 14 nucleotides agree with TRBD2. The CDR3 length is 14 residues. After removal of 5 bases from V and 15 bases from J, the junction contained 9 bases not matched to a gene. The CDR3, as DNA: TGTGCCAGCAGTCCGGGACTAGCGGGAGAGGGGTCGTTCTTC. As protein: CASSPGLAGEGSFF.

This clonotype occurred many times. The V gene is TRBV30, the J gene TRBJ1-1; D is ambiguous. V gave up 5 bases and J gave up 1 base, with 5 bases separating them. The CDR3 runs 11 residues. Germline CDR1 and CDR2: GTSNPN and SVGIG (reference sequence). The CDR3 DNA is TGTGCCTGGGACGAGAACACTGAAGCTTTCTTT. Protein sequence: CAWDENTEAFF.